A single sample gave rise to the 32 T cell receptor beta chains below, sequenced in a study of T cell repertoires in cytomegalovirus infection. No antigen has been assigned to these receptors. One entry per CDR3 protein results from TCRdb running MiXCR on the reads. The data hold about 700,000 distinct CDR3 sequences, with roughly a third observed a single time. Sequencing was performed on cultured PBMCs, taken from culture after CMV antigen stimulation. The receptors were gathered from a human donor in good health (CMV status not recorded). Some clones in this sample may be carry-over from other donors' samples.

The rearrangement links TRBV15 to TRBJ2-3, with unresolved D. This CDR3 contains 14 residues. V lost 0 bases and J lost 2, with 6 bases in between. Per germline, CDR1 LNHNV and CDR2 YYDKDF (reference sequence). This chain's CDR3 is CATSREPNTDTQYF. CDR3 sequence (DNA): TGTGCCACCAGCAGAGAACCTAACACAGATACGCAGTATTTT.

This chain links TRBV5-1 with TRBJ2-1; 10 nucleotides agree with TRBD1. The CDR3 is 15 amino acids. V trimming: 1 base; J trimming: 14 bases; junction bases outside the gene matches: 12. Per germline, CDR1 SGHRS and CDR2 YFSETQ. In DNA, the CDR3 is TGCGCCAGCAGCTTGTCGGGACAGGGGAAATCGGGGGAGTTCTTC. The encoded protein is CASSLSGQGKSGEFF.

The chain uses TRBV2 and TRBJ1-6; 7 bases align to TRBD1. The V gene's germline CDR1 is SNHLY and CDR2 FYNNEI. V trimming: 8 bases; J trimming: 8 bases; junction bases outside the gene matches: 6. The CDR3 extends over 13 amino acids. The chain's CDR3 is CASHRDRDSPLHF. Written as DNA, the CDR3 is TGTGCCAGCCACCGGGACAGAGATTCACCCCTCCACTTT.

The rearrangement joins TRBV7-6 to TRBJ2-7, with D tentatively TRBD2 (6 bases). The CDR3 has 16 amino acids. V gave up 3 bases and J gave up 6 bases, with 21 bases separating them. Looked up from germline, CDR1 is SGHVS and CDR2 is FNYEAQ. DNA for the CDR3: TGTGCCAGCAGCTTCCTCCCCGGGACTCCCTTTAGCGAGCAGTACTTC. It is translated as CASSFLPGTPFSEQYF. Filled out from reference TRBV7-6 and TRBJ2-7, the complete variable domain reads GAGVSQSPRYKVTKRGQDVALRCDPISGHVSLYWYRQALGQGPEFLTYFNYEAQQDKSGLPNDRFSAERPEGSISTLTIQRTEQRDSAMYRCASSFLPGTPFSEQYFGPGTRLTVT.

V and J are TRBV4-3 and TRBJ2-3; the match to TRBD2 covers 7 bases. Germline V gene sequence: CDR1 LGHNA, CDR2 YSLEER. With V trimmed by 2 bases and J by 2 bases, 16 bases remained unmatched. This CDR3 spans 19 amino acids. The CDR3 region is CASSQTDLGRLADTDTQYF. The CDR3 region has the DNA TGCGCCAGCAGCCAAACCGATTTGGGCCGGCTAGCGGACACAGATACGCAGTATTTT.

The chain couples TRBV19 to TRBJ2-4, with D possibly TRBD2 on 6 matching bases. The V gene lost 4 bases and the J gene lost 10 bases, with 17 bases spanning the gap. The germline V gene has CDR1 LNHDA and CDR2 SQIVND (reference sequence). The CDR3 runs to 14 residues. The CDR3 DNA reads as TGTGCCAGTAGTACACGTAGCGGTTTCCATATTCAGTACTTC. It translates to CASSTRSGFHIQYF. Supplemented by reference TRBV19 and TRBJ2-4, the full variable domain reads DGGITQSPKYLFRKEGQNVTLSCEQNLNHDAMYWYRQDPGQGLRLIYYSQIVNDFQKGDIAEGYSVSREKKESFPLTVTSAQKNPTAFYLCASSTRSGFHIQYFGAGTRLSVL.

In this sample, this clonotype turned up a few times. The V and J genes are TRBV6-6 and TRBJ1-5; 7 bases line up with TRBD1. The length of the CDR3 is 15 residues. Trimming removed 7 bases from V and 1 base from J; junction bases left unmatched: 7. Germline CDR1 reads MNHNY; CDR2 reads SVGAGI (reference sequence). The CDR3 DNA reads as TGTGCCAGCATGACAGGGAGTCACAGCAATCAGCCCCAGCATTTT. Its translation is CASMTGSHSNQPQHF.

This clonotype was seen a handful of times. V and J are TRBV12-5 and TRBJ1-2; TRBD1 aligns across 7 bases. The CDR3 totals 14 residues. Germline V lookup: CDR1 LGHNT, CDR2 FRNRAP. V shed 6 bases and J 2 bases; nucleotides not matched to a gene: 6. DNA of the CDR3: TGTGCTAGTGGCCCGGGACAGAAGAACTATGGCTACACCTTC. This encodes CASGPGQKNYGYTF.

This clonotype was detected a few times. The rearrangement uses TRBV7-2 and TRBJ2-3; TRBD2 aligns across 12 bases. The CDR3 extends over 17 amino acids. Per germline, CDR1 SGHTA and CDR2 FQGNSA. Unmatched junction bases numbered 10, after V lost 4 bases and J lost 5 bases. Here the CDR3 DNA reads TGTGCCAGCAGCTCCCACCGACTAGCGGGAGTTGGAGATACGCAGTATTTT. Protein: CASSSHRLAGVGDTQYF.

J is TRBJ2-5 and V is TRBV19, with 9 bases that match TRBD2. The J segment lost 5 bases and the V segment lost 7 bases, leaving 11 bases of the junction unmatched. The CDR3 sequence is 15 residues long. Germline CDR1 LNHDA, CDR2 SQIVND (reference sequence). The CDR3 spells CASNSLSGSWETQYF. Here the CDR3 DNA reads TGTGCCAGTAATTCCCTTAGCGGGAGCTGGGAGACCCAGTACTTC. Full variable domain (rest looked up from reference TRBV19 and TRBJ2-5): DGGITQSPKYLFRKEGQNVTLSCEQNLNHDAMYWYRQDPGQGLRLIYYSQIVNDFQKGDIAEGYSVSREKKESFPLTVTSAQKNPTAFYLCASNSLSGSWETQYFGPGTRLLVL.

The chain's CDR3 is CASSPTGTGKIDTEAFF. Here the CDR3 DNA reads TGTGCCAGCAGCCCTACCGGGACAGGGAAGATTGACACTGAAGCTTTCTTT. This chain uses TRBV5-6 with TRBJ1-1, with 9 bases fitting TRBD1. The CDR3 length is 17 residues. Germline CDR1 and CDR2: SGHDT and YYEEEE. V gave up 4 bases and J gave up 3 bases; unmatched junction bases: 13.

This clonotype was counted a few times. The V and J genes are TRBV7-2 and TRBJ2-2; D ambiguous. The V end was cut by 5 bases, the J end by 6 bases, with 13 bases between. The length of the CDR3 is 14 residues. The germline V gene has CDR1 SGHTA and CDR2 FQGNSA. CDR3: CASSLQALAGELFF. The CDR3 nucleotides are TGTGCCAGCAGCCTGCAGGCATTGGCCGGGGAGCTGTTTTTT.

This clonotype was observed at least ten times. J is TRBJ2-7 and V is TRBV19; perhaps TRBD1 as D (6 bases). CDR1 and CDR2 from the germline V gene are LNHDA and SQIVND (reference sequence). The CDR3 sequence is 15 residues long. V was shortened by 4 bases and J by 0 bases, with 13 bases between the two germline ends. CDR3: CASSTGRDNSYEQYF. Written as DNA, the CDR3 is TGTGCCAGTAGTACAGGCCGGGACAACTCCTACGAGCAGTACTTC.

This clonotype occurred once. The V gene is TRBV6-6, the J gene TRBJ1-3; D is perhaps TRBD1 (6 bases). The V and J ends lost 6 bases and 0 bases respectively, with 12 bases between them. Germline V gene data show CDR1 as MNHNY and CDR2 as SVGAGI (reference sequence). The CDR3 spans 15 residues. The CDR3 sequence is CASRRGTSSGNTIYF. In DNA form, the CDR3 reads TGTGCCAGCAGGAGGGGGACCAGCTCTGGAAACACCATATATTTT.

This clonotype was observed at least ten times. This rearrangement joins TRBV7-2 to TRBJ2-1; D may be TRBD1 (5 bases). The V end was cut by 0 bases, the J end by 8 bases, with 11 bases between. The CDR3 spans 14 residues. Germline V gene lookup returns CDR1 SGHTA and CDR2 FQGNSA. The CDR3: CASSLAHGADEQFF. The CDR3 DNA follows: TGTGCCAGCAGCTTAGCGCATGGGGCTGATGAGCAGTTCTTC.

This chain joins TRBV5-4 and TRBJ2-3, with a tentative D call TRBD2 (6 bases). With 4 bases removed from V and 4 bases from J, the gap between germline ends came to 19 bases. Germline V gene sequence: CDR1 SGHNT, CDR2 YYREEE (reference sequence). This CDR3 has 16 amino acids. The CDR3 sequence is CASSLGGGARADTQYF. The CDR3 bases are TGTGCCAGCAGCCTCGGAGGCGGGGCTAGGGCAGATACGCAGTATTTT.

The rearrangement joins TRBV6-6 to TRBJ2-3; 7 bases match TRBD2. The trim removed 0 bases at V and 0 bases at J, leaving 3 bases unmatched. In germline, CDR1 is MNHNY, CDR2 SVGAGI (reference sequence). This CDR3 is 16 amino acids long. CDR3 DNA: TGTGCCAGCAGTTACTCGAATAGCGGGAGCACAGATACGCAGTATTTT. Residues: CASSYSNSGSTDTQYF.

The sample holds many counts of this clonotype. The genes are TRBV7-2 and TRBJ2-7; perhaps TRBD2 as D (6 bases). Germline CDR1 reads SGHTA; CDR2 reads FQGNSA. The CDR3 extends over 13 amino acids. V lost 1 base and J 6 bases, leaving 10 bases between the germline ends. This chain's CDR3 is CASSLGSSGEQYF. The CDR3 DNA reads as TGTGCCAGCAGCTTAGGAAGTAGCGGCGAGCAGTACTTC.

The DNA for the CDR3 is TGCAGTGCTAGAGATGGCTTCTCTTCCTACTACGAGCAGTACTTC. Translated: CSARDGFSSYYEQYF. V gene TRBV20-1 combines with J gene TRBJ2-7; D is unclear. Germline lookup yields CDR1 DFQATT and CDR2 SNEGSKA (reference sequence). Deletions cut 0 bases from V and 3 bases from J, with 15 bases between. The CDR3 is 15 residues long.

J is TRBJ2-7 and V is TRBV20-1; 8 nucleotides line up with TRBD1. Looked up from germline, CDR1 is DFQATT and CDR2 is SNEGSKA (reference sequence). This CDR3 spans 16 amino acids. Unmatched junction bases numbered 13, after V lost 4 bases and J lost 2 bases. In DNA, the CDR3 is TGCAGTGCTACCAAATTACCAGGGGGCCGTGCCTACGAGCAGTACTTC. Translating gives CSATKLPGGRAYEQYF.

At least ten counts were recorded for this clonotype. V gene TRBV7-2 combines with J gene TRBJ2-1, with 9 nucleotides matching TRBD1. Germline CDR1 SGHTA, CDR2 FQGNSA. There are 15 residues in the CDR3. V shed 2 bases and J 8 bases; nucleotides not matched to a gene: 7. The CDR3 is CASSLWGQGDYEQFF. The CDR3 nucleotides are TGTGCCAGCAGCTTATGGGGACAGGGAGACTATGAGCAGTTCTTC.

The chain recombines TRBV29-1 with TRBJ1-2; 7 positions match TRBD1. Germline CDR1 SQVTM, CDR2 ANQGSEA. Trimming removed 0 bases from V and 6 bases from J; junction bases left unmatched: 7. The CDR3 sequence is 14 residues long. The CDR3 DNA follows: TGCAGCGTTGAAGAGGGGGCCAGGGGGAATGGCTACACCTTC. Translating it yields CSVEEGARGNGYTF. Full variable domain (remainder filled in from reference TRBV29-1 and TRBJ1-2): SAVISQKPSRDICQRGTSLTIQCQVDSQVTMMFWYRQQPGQSLTLIATANQGSEATYESGFVIDKFPISRPNLTFSTLTVSNMSPEDSSIYLCSVEEGARGNGYTFGSGTRLTVV.

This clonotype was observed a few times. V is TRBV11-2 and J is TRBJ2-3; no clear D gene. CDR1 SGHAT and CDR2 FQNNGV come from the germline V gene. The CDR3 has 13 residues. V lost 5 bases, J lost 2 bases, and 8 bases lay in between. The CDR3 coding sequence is TGTGCCAGCAGCATTCGGGTCACAGATACGCAGTATTTT. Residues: CASSIRVTDTQYF.

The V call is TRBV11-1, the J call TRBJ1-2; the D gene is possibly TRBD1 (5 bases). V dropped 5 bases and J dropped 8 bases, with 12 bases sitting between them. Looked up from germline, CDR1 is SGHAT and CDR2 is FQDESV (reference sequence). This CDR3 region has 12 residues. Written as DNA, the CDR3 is TGTGCCAGCAGCCCCCGGAGGGGCGGCTACACCTTC. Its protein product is CASSPRRGGYTF.

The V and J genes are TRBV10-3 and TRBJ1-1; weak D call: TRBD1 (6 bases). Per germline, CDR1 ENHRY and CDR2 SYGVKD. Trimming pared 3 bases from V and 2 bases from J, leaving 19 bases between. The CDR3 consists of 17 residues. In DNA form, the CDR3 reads TGTGCCATCAGTGACTCCGGGGGCGGTAGGCCAAACACTGAAGCTTTCTTT. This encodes CAISDSGGGRPNTEAFF.

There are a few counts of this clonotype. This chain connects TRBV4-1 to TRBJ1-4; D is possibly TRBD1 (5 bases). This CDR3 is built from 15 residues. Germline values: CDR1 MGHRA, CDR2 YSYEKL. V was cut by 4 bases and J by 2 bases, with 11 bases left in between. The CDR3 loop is CASSPGQGTNEKLFF. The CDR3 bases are TGCGCCAGCAGCCCCGGACAAGGGACTAATGAAAAACTGTTTTTT.

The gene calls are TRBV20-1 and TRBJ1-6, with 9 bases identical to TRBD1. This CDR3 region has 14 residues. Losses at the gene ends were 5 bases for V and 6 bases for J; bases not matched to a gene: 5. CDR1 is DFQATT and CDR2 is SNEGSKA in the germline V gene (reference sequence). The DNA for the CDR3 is TGCAGTGCTGGGGGGACAGGGCCTAATTCACCCCTCCACTTT. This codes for CSAGGTGPNSPLHF.

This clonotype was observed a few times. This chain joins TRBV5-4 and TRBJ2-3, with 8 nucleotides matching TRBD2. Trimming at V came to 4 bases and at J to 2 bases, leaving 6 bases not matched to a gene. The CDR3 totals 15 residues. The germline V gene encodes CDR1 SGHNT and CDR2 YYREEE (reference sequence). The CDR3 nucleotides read TGTGCCAGCAGCCCCTTAGCGGGGACCACAGATACGCAGTATTTT. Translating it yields CASSPLAGTTDTQYF.

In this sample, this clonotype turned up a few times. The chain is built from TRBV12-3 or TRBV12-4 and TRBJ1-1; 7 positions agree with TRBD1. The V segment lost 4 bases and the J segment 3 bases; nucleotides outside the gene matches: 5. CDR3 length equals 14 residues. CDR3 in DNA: TGTGCCAGCAGTTCAACAGGGGTCGACACTGAAGCTTTCTTT. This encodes CASSSTGVDTEAFF.

The CDR3 DNA sequence: TGTGCCAGCAGTCCCCTCTTGAAGGGGAGCAATCAGCCCCAGCATTTT. Protein: CASSPLLKGSNQPQHF. The chain employs TRBV28 and TRBJ1-5; a weak D match, TRBD1 (5 bases). The CDR3 loop spans 16 amino acids. Trimming left V 5 bases short and J 1 base short, with 15 bases between. Germline values: CDR1 MDHEN, CDR2 SYDVKM.

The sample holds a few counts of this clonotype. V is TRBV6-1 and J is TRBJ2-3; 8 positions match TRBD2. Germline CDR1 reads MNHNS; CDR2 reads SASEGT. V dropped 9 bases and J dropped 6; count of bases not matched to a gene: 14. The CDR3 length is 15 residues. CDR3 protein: CASLPPGLGVDTQYF. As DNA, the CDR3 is TGTGCCAGTTTACCCCCGGGACTAGGAGTTGATACGCAGTATTTT.

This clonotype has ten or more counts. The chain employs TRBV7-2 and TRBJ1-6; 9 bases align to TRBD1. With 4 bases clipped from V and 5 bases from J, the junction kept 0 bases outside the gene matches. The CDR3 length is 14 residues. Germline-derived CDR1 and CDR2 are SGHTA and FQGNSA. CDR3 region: CASSWDRDNSPLHF. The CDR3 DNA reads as TGTGCCAGCAGCTGGGACAGGGATAATTCACCCCTCCACTTT.